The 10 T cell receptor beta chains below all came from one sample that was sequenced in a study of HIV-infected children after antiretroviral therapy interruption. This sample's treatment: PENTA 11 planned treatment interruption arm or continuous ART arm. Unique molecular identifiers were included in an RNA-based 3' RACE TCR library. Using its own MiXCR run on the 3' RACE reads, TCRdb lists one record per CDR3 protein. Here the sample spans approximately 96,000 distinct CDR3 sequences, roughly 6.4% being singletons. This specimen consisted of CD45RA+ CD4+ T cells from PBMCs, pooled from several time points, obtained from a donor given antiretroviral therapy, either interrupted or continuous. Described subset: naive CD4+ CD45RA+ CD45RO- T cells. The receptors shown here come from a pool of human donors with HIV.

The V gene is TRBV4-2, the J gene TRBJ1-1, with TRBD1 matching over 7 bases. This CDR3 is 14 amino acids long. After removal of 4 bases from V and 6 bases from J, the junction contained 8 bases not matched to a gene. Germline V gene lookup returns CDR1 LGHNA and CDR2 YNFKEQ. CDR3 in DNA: TGTGCCAGCAGCCGGCACAGGGGAGAGGCTGAAGCTTTCTTT. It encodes CASSRHRGEAEAFF.

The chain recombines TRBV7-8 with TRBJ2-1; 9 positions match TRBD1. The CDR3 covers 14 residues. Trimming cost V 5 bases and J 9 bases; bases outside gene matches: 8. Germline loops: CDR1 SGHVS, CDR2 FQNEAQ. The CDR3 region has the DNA TGTGCCAGCAGCAGCCGGGACAGGGTTTTTGAGCAGTTCTTC. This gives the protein CASSSRDRVFEQFF. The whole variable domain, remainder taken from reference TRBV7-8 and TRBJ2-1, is GAGVSQSPRYKVAKRGQDVALRCDPISGHVSLFWYQQALGQGPEFLTYFQNEAQLDKSGLPSDRFFAERPEGSVSTLKIQRTQQEDSAVYLCASSSRDRVFEQFFGPGTRLTVL.

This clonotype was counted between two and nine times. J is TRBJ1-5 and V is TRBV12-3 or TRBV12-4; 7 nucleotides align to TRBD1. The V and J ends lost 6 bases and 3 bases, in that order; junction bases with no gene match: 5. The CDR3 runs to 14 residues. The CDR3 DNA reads TGTGCCAGCAGCCCTACAGGGGACAATCAGCCCCAGCATTTT. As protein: CASSPTGDNQPQHF.

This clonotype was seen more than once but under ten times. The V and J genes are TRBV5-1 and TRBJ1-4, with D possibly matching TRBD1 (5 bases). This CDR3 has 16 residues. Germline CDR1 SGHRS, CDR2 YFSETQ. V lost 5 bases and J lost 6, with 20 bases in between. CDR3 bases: TGCGCCAGCAGGGGTCTTGGGAGTCAGGGCGATGAAAAACTGTTTTTT. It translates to CASRGLGSQGDEKLFF.

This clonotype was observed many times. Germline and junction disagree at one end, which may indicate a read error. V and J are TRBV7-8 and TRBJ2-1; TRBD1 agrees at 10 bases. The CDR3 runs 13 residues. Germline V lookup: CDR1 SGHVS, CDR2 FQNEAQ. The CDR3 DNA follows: TGTGCCAGCAGCTTAGCGGGGCGGGACAGGGGAACCTTC. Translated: CASSLAGRDRGTF.

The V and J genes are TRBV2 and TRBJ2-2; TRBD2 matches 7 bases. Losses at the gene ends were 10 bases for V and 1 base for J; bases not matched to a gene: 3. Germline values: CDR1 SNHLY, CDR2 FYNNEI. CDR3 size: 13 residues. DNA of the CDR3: TGTGCCACAGCGGGGAAGAACACCGGGGAGCTGTTTTTT. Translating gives CATAGKNTGELFF.

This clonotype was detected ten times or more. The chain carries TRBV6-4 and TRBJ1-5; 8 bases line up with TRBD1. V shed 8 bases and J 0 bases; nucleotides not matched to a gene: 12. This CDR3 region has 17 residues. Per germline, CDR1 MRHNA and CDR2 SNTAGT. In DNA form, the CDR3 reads TGTGCCAGCCCCTACCCGGACAGGGATTATAGCAATCAGCCCCAGCATTTT. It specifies CASPYPDRDYSNQPQHF.

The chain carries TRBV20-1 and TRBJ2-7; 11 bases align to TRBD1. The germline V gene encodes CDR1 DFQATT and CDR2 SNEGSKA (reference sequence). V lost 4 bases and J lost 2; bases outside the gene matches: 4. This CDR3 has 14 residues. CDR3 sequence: CSAIPGQGAYEQYF. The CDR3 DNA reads TGCAGTGCTATTCCGGGACAGGGGGCCTACGAGCAGTACTTC.

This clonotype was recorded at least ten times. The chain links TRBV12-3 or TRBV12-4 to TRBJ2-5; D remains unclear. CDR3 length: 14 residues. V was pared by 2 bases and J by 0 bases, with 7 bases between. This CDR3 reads CASSLQKYQETQYF. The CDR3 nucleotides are TGTGCCAGCAGTTTACAGAAGTACCAAGAGACCCAGTACTTC.

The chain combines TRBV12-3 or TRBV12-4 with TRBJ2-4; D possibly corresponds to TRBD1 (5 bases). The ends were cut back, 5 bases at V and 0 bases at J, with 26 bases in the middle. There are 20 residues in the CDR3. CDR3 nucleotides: TGTGCCAGCAGTCCCATAGTGTCCCCGACAGCAAGACTAGCCAAAAACATTCAGTACTTC. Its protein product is CASSPIVSPTARLAKNIQYF.